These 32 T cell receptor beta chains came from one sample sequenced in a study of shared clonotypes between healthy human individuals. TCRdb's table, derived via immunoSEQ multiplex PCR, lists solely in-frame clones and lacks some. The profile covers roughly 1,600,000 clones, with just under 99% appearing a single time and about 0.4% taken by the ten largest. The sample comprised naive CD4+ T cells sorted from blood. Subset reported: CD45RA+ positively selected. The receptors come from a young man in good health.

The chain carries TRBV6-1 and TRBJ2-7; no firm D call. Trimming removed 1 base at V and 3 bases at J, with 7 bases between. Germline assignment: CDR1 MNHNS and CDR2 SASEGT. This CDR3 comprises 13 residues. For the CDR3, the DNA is TGTGCCAGCAGTGAAGTTTACCGCTACGAGCAGTACTTC. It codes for CASSEVYRYEQYF.

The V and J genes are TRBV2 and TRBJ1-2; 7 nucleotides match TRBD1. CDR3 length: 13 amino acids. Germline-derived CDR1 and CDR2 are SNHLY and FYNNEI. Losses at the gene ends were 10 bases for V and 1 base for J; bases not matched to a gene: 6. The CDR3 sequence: CATGQEVNYGYTF. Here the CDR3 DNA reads TGTGCCACCGGACAGGAGGTTAACTATGGCTACACCTTC.

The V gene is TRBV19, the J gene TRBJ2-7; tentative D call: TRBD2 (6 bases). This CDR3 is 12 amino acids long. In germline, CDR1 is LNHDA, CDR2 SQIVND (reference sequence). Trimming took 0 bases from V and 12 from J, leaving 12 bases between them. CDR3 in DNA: TGTGCCAGTAGTATAGATCTGGGGAGGCGGTACTTC. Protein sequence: CASSIDLGRRYF.

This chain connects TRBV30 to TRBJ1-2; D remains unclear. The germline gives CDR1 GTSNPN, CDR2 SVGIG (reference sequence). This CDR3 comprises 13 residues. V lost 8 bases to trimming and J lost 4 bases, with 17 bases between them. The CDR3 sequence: CAGYPLQSYGYTF. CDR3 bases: TGTGCCGGGTACCCACTACAATCCTATGGCTACACCTTC.

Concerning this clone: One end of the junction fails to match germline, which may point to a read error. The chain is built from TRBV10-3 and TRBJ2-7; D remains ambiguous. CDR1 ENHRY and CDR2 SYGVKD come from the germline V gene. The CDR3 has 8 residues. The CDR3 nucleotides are TGTGCCATCACCGCCATTGGCTTC. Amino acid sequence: CAITAIGF.

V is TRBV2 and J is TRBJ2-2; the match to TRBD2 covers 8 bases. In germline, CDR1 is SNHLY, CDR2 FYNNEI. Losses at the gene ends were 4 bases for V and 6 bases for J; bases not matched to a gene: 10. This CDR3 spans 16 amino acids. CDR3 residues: CASSVRAGVGAGELFF. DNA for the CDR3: TGTGCCAGCAGTGTTCGAGCGGGGGTAGGGGCCGGGGAGCTGTTTTTT.

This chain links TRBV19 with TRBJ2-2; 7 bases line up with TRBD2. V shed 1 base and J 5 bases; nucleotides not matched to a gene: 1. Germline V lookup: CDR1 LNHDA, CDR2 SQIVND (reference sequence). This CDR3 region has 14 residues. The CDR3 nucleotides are TGTGCCAGTAGTATAGGCGGGAGAACCGGGGAGCTGTTTTTT. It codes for CASSIGGRTGELFF.

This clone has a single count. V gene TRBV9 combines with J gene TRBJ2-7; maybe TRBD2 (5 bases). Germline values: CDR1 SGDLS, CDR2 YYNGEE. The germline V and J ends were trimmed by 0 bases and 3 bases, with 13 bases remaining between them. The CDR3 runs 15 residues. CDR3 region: CASSVGTAEGYEQYF. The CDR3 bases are TGTGCCAGCAGCGTAGGGACGGCCGAGGGCTACGAGCAGTACTTC.

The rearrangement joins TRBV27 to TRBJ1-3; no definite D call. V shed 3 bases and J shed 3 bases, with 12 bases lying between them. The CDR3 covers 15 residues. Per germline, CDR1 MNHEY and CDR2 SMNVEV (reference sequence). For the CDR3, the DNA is TGTGCCAGCAGTTTGGAGGGAAGAGGTGGAAACACCATATATTTT. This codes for CASSLEGRGGNTIYF.

The CDR3 DNA sequence: TGTGCCAGCAGCTTACCGGCCGCTAGTGCCAGCTACGAGCAGTACTTC. This translates into CASSLPAASASYEQYF. The chain couples TRBV7-9 to TRBJ2-7; D gene ambiguous. This CDR3 is 16 amino acids long. V lost 2 bases and J lost 3, with 17 bases in between. CDR1 and CDR2 (germline): SEHNR, FQNEAQ (reference sequence).

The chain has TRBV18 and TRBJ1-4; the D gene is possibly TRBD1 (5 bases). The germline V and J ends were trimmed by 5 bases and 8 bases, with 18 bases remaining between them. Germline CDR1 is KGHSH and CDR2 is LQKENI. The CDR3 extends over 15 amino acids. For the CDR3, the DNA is TGTGCCAGCTCAGTTTCCAAGGGGTTTGGAGAAAAACTGTTTTTT. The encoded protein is CASSVSKGFGEKLFF.

The CDR3 sequence is CASSPNRRAGNGYTF. CDR3 DNA sequence: TGTGCCAGCAGCCCTAACCGCCGGGCAGGGAATGGCTACACCTTC. V is TRBV7-2 and J is TRBJ1-2; D is perhaps TRBD1 (5 bases). The CDR3 loop spans 15 amino acids. The V end was cut by 5 bases, the J end by 6 bases, with 19 bases between. From germline, CDR1 is SGHTA and CDR2 FQGNSA.

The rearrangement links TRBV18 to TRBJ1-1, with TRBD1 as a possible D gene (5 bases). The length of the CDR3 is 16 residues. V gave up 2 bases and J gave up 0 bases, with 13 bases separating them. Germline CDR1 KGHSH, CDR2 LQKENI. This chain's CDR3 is CASSPASGHLNTEAFF. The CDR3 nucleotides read TGTGCCAGCTCACCAGCATCCGGACACCTGAACACTGAAGCTTTCTTT.

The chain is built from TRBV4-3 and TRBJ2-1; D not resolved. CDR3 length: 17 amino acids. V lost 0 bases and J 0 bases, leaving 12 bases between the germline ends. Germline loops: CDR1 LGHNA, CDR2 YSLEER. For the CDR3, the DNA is TGCGCCAGCAGCCAAGATCGTATCTCCAGCTCCTACAATGAGCAGTTCTTC. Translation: CASSQDRISSSYNEQFF.

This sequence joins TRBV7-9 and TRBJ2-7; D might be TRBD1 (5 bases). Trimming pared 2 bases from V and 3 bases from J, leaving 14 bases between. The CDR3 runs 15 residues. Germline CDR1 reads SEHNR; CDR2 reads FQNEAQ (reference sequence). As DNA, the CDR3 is TGTGCCAGCAGCTTAAGCCAGGGAACCATCTACGAGCAGTACTTC. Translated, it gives CASSLSQGTIYEQYF.

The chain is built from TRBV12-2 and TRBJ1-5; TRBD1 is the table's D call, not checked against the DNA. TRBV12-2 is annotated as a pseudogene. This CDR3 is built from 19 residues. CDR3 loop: CASRFPPLQGGGGNQPQHF. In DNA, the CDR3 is TGTGCAAGTCGCTTCCCGCCCCTCCAGGGCGGCGGCGGCAATCAGCCCCAGCATTTT.

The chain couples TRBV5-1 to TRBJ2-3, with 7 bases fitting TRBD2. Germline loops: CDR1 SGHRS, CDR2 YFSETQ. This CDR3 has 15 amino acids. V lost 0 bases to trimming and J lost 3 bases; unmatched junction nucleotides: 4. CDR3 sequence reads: CASSLGSSGTDTQYF. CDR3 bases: TGCGCCAGCAGCTTGGGTTCTAGCGGTACAGATACGCAGTATTTT.

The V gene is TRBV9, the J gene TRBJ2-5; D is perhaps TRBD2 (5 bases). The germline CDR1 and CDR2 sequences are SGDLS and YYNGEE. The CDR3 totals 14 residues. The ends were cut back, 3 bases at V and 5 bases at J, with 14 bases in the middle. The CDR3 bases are TGTGCCAGCAGCGGGCCTAGCCCTGGGGAGACCCAGTACTTC. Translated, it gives CASSGPSPGETQYF.

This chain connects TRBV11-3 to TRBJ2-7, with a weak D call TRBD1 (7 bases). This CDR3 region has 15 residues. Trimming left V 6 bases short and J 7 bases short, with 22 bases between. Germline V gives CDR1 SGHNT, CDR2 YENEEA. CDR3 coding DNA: TGTGCCAGCAGGCAGGGGGACTTCTCAGTGGAAGAGCAGTACTTC. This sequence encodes CASRQGDFSVEEQYF.

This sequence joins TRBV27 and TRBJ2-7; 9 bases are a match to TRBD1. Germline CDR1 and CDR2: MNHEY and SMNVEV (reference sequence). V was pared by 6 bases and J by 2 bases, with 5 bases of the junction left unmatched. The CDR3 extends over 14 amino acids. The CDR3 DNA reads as TGTGCCAGCAGAACCGGGACAGGGACCTACGAGCAGTACTTC. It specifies CASRTGTGTYEQYF.

CDR3 DNA sequence: TGTGCCAGCTCACCCTCCGGGATTAGCACAGATACGCAGTATTTT. This gives the protein CASSPSGISTDTQYF. V gene TRBV18 combines with J gene TRBJ2-3; D may be TRBD2 (5 bases). The CDR3 is 15 amino acids. The germline CDR1 and CDR2 sequences are KGHSH and LQKENI. Deletions cut 3 bases from V and 0 bases from J, with 10 bases between.

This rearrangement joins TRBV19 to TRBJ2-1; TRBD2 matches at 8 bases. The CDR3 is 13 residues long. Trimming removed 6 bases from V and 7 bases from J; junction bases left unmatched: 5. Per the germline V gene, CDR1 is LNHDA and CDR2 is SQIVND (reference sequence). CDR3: CASSPGLENEQFF. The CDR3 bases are TGTGCCAGTAGCCCGGGACTAGAAAATGAGCAGTTCTTC.

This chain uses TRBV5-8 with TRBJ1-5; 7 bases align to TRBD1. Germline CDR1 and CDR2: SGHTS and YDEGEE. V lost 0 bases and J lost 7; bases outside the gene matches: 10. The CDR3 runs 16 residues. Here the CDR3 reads CASSLEVTGEGQPQHF. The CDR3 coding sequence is TGTGCCAGCAGCTTGGAGGTAACAGGGGAGGGACAGCCCCAGCATTTT.

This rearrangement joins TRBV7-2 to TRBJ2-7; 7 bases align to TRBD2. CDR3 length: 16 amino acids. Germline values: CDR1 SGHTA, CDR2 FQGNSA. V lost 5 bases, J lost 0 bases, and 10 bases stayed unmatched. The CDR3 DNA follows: TGTGCCAGCAGCCCCTTTAGTGCGGGAGCCTCCTACGAGCAGTACTTC. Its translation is CASSPFSAGASYEQYF.

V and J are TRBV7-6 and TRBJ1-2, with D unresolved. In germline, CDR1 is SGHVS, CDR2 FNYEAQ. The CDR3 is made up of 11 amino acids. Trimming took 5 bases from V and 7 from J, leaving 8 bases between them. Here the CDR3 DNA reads TGTGCCAGCAGCCCCATCTTTGGCTACACCTTC. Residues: CASSPIFGYTF.

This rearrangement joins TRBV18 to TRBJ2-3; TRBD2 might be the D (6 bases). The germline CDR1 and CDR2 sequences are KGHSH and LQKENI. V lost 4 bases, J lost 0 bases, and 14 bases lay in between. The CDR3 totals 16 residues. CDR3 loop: CASSLLGTYSTDTQYF. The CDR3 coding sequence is TGTGCCAGCTCACTTCTTGGGACTTATAGCACAGATACGCAGTATTTT.

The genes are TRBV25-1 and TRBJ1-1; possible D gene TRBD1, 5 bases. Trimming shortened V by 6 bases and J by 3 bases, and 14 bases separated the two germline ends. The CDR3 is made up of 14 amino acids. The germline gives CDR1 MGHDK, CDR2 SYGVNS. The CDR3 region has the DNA TGTGCCAGCAGGGGCACAGGTGTAGACACTGAAGCTTTCTTT. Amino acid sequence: CASRGTGVDTEAFF.

This CDR3 reads CASRGDENGYTF. CDR3 nucleotide sequence: TGTGCCAGCAGGGGGGACGAGAATGGCTACACCTTC. The chain has TRBV6-6 and TRBJ1-2; tentatively, D is TRBD1 (5 bases). The ends were cut back, 6 bases at V and 6 bases at J, with 11 bases in the middle. Germline V gene lookup returns CDR1 MNHNY and CDR2 SVGAGI (reference sequence). CDR3 size: 12 residues.

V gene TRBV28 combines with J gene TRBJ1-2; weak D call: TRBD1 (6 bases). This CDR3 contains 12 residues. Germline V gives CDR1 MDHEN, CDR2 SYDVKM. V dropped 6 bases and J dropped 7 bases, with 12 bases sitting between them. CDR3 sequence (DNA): TGTGCCAGCAGGGATACCAGGGGTGGCTACACCTTC. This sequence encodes CASRDTRGGYTF.

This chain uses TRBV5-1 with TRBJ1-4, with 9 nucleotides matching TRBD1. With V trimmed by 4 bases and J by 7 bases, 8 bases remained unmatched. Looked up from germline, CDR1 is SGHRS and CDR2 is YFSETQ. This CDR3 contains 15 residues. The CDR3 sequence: CASSATGQGSEKLFF. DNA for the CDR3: TGCGCCAGCAGCGCGACGGGACAGGGATCTGAAAAACTGTTTTTT. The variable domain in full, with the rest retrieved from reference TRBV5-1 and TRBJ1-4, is KAGVTQTPRYLIKTRGQQVTLSCSPISGHRSVSWYQQTPGQGLQFLFEYFSETQRNKGNFPGRFSGRQFSNSRSEMNVSTLELGDSALYLCASSATGQGSEKLFFGSGTQLSVL.

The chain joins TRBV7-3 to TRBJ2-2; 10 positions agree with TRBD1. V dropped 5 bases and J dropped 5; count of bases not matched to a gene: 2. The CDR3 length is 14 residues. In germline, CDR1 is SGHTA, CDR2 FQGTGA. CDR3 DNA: TGTGCCAGCAGCCCGGACAGGGGGACCGGGGAGCTGTTTTTT. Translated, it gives CASSPDRGTGELFF.

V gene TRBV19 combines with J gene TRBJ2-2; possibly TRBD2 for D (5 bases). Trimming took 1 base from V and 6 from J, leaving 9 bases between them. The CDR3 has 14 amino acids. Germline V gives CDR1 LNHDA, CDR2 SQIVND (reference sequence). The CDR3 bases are TGTGCCAGTAGTATAGCGAGGGCGGCCGGGGAGCTGTTTTTT. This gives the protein CASSIARAAGELFF.